The 20 T cell receptor beta chains listed next were all sequenced from one sample in a study of Ad26.COV2.S vaccination and SARS-CoV-2 variants. Sequenced by immunoSEQ multiplex PCR; TCRdb stores in-frame clones only, minus some. Of some 390,000 clones in the sample, 88% are singletons; the top ten hold 3% to 4.5%. The sample's treatment: some 20 received Ad26.COV2.S at low or high dose, single or two shots; roughly 5 received placebo; per-sample allocation not given. Sampling occurred on day 63 after the first vaccine or placebo injection. The starting material was peripheral blood, obtained in a trial of Ad26.COV2.S vaccine versus placebo. The receptors stem from a person aged 18-65 years who received the Ad26.COV2.S COVID-19 vaccine or a placebo.

The chain joins TRBV6-2 or TRBV6-3 to TRBJ2-7; D unclear. CDR1 and CDR2 (germline): MNHEY, SVGEGT. The CDR3 runs 13 residues. V lost 5 bases to trimming and J lost 3 bases, with 11 bases between them. The CDR3 loop reads CASSTETNYEQYF. Here the CDR3 DNA reads TGTGCCAGCAGTACGGAGACAAACTACGAGCAGTACTTC.

The V and J genes are TRBV10-1 and TRBJ1-1; 7 bases fit TRBD1. The germline CDR1 and CDR2 sequences are WNHNN and SYGVQD (reference sequence). J gave up 0 bases and V 11 bases, and 12 bases lay outside the gene matches. The CDR3 has 15 amino acids. DNA for the CDR3: TGCGCCCCCCAGGCCAGGGGGTGCATGAACACTGAAGCTTTCTTT. Its translation is CAPQARGCMNTEAFF.

V usage is TRBV3-1 (or the pseudogene TRBV3-2) and J usage is TRBJ2-5; D remains ambiguous. Germline V lookup: CDR1 LGHDT, CDR2 YNNKEL (reference sequence). V was cut by 0 bases and J by 2 bases, with 19 bases left in between. The CDR3 length is 18 residues. The CDR3 coding sequence is TGTGCCAGCAGCCAAGATCCGGATATGCGTTGGGGTCAAGAGACCCAGTACTTC. The encoded protein is CASSQDPDMRWGQETQYF.

The V gene is TRBV12-3 or TRBV12-4, the J gene TRBJ1-6; weak D call: TRBD1 (6 bases). CDR3 length: 13 residues. Trimming shortened V by 6 bases and J by 14 bases, and 17 bases separated the two germline ends. CDR3 bases: TGTGCCAGCAGAGAAACAGGGCCGGGGGCCCTCCACTTT. Translated: CASRETGPGALHF.

The chain carries TRBV5-1 and TRBJ2-1; D ambiguous. V lost 6 bases and J lost 7, with 20 bases in between. The CDR3 length is 15 residues. The germline V gene encodes CDR1 SGHRS and CDR2 YFSETQ. The CDR3 reads CASTNLHGFRNEQFF. CDR3 nucleotides: TGCGCCAGCACTAATTTGCACGGATTCAGGAATGAGCAGTTCTTC.

This chain uses TRBV11-1 with TRBJ1-4; D not certain. Germline-derived CDR1 and CDR2 are SGHAT and FQDESV (reference sequence). This CDR3 has 13 amino acids. V shed 5 bases and J shed 7 bases, with 11 bases lying between them. This CDR3 reads CASSQAYSEKLFF. DNA of the CDR3: TGTGCCAGCAGCCAAGCATACAGTGAAAAACTGTTTTTT.

The chain links TRBV6-5 to TRBJ2-7; TRBD1 matches 7 bases. The CDR3 spans 13 residues. The trim removed 8 bases at V and 4 bases at J, leaving 8 bases unmatched. Germline V lookup: CDR1 MNHEY, CDR2 SVGAGI. The CDR3 loop reads CASARDRTYEQYF. CDR3 bases: TGTGCCAGCGCAAGGGACAGAACTTACGAGCAGTACTTC.

The gene calls are TRBV27 and TRBJ2-5, with 9 positions matching TRBD1. The CDR3 loop spans 16 amino acids. V gave up 5 bases and J gave up 5 bases; unmatched junction bases: 12. Germline loops: CDR1 MNHEY, CDR2 SMNVEV (reference sequence). The CDR3 reads CASSETQGARVETQYF. For the CDR3, the DNA is TGTGCCAGCAGTGAGACACAGGGGGCTAGGGTGGAGACCCAGTACTTC.

V gene TRBV28 combines with J gene TRBJ1-2; 7 positions match TRBD1. Losses at the gene ends were 3 bases for V and 5 bases for J; bases not matched to a gene: 12. The CDR3 sequence is 16 residues long. Germline assignment: CDR1 MDHEN and CDR2 SYDVKM. CDR3 DNA sequence: TGTGCCAGCAGTTTTAAATATGTAGGGACAGTTTATGGCTACACCTTC. It translates to CASSFKYVGTVYGYTF.

The chain couples TRBV9 to TRBJ1-3; the D is unclear. The V end lost 0 bases, the J end lost 0 bases, and 7 bases lay between the germline ends. This CDR3 is built from 15 residues. Looked up from germline, CDR1 is SGDLS and CDR2 is YYNGEE. CDR3 coding DNA: TGTGCCAGCAGCGTAGGGGAGAGCTCTGGAAACACCATATATTTT. Its protein product is CASSVGESSGNTIYF.

This chain uses TRBV5-1 with TRBJ1-5, with 8 positions matching TRBD1. The CDR3 contains 15 residues. With 0 bases clipped from V and 7 bases from J, the junction kept 6 bases outside the gene matches. In germline, CDR1 is SGHRS, CDR2 YFSETQ. As DNA, the CDR3 is TGCGCCAGCAGCTTGGAGTCAGGGGGCGGACAGCCCCAGCATTTT. This codes for CASSLESGGGQPQHF.

The chain uses TRBV27 and TRBJ1-2, with TRBD1 matching over 7 bases. Unmatched junction bases numbered 10, after V lost 2 bases and J lost 4 bases. Germline values: CDR1 MNHEY, CDR2 SMNVEV (reference sequence). The CDR3 runs to 16 residues. This chain's CDR3 is CASSLTAQGEGYGYTF. CDR3 DNA sequence: TGTGCCAGCAGTTTAACCGCCCAGGGGGAAGGCTATGGCTACACCTTC.

V gene TRBV11-2 combines with J gene TRBJ2-2; a weak D match, TRBD1 (6 bases). The CDR3 contains 16 residues. The V gene's germline CDR1 is SGHAT and CDR2 FQNNGV. The V end lost 2 bases, the J end lost 5 bases, and 15 bases lay between the germline ends. The CDR3 spells CASSLPTIQGTGELFF. CDR3 bases: TGTGCCAGCAGCTTACCCACTATCCAGGGGACCGGGGAGCTGTTTTTT.

CDR3 in DNA: TGTGCCAGCAGCCCTTCGGCTTTCTACACTGAAGCTTTCTTT. Amino acid sequence: CASSPSAFYTEAFF. The rearrangement links TRBV3-1 (or the pseudogene TRBV3-2) to TRBJ1-1; D is undetermined. The CDR3 loop spans 14 amino acids. Germline CDR1 LGHDT, CDR2 YNNKEL (reference sequence). V lost 4 bases to trimming and J lost 3 bases, with 12 bases between them.

This chain joins TRBV4-3 and TRBJ2-1; 11 nucleotides line up with TRBD2. Trimming removed 2 bases from V and 10 bases from J; junction bases left unmatched: 10. The CDR3 consists of 16 residues. The germline CDR1 and CDR2 sequences are LGHNA and YSLEER. The CDR3 DNA is TGCGCCAGCAGCCAAAATAGCGGGGGGGCTCATAGAGAGCAGTTCTTC. Protein: CASSQNSGGAHREQFF.

The chain recombines TRBV6-5 with TRBJ2-3; 7 nucleotides line up with TRBD1. Germline V gene data show CDR1 as MNHEY and CDR2 as SVGAGI. CDR3 size: 15 residues. The V gene end was trimmed by 3 bases and the J gene end by 1 base; junction bases not matched to a gene: 4. The CDR3: CASSYGTAGTDTQYF. CDR3 in DNA: TGTGCCAGCAGTTATGGGACAGCCGGCACAGATACGCAGTATTTT.

This clone was observed a single time. The chain joins TRBV3-1 (or the pseudogene TRBV3-2) to TRBJ1-2; D is undetermined. Trimming pared 3 bases from V and 4 bases from J, leaving 9 bases between. CDR3 length equals 13 residues. Germline V gives CDR1 LGHDT, CDR2 YNNKEL (reference sequence). The CDR3, as DNA: TGTGCCAGCAGCCAGTCAGATCCCTATGGCTACACCTTC. It specifies CASSQSDPYGYTF.

This clone was counted a few times. The chain combines TRBV21-1 with TRBJ1-6; the D call in the table, TRBD1, was not verified against the DNA. TRBV21-1 is described as a pseudogene. The CDR3 is 16 residues long. This CDR3 is CASSKEPRGRNSPLHF. The CDR3 bases are TGTGCCAGCAGCAAAGAGCCCAGGGGACGAAATTCACCCCTCCACTTT.

The chain has TRBV11-2 and TRBJ1-2, with 7 bases fitting TRBD1. The ends lost 5 bases at V and 5 bases at J; junction bases unmatched: 5. This CDR3 is built from 13 residues. Germline-derived CDR1 and CDR2 are SGHAT and FQNNGV. DNA of the CDR3: TGTGCCAGCAGCGCAGACAGGGATTATGGCTACACCTTC. It specifies CASSADRDYGYTF.

V usage is TRBV18 and J usage is TRBJ1-2, with no clear D. From germline, CDR1 is KGHSH and CDR2 LQKENI. V lost 1 base and J lost 2, with 5 bases in between. The CDR3 has 13 amino acids. In DNA, the CDR3 is TGTGCCAGCTCACCACAGCGGAACTATGGCTACACCTTC. This gives the protein CASSPQRNYGYTF.